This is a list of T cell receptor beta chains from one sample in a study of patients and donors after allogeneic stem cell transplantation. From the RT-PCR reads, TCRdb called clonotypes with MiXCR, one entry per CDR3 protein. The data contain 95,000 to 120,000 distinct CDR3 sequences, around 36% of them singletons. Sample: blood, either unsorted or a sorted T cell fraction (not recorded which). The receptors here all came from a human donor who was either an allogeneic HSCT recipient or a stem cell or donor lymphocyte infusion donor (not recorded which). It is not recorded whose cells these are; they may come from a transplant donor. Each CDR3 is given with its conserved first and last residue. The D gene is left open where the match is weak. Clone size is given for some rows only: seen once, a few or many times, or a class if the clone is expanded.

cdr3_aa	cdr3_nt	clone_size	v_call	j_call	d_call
CASSRSGSYNSPLHF	TGCGCCAGCAGCCGGTCGGGCTCCTATAATTCACCCCTCCACTTT	NA	TRBV4-3	TRBJ1-6	NA
CASSPTGFSNQPQHF	TGTGCCAGCTCACCAACGGGATTTAGCAATCAGCCCCAGCATTTT	few	TRBV18	TRBJ1-5	NA
CASSYSLAGGNIQYF	TGTGCCAGCAGTTACTCGCTAGCGGGAGGAAACATTCAGTACTTC	NA	TRBV6-5	TRBJ2-4	TRBD2
CASGPNGRSRIAGNTIYF	TGTGCTAGTGGGCCCAACGGGCGCTCTCGGATCGCCGGAAACACCATATATTTT	NA	TRBV12-5	TRBJ1-3	NA
CASSYVQGDFRNNEQFF	TGCGCCAGCAGCTATGTTCAGGGGGATTTTCGGAACAATGAGCAGTTCTTC	NA	TRBV4-3	TRBJ2-1	TRBD1
CASTSPGQGPIGYTF	TGTGCCAGCACAAGCCCGGGACAGGGGCCCATTGGCTACACCTTC	NA	TRBV6-5	TRBJ1-2	TRBD1
CATGRGSTYEQYF	TGTGCCACCGGTAGAGGGAGCACCTACGAGCAGTACTTC	NA	TRBV15	TRBJ2-7	NA
CATSDSSDTQYF	TGTGCCACCAGTGATTCATCAGATACGCAGTATTTT	NA	TRBV24-1	TRBJ2-3	NA
CASRGGRQPQHF	TGTGCCAGCAGGGGCGGGCGTCAGCCCCAGCATTTT	few	TRBV28	TRBJ1-5	NA
CASSYYLGREYEQYF	TGTGCCAGCAGTTACTACTTAGGGCGGGAGTACGAGCAGTACTTC	once	TRBV6-5	TRBJ2-7	TRBD2
CASSFTGLLGEGANVLTF	TGTGCCAGCAGCTTTACAGGGCTGCTTGGTGAGGGGGCCAACGTCCTGACTTTC	few	TRBV21-1	TRBJ2-6	NA
CVSGQGYEKLFF	TGTGTCTCTGGACAGGGATATGAAAAACTGTTTTTT	NA	TRBV28	TRBJ1-4	TRBD1
CASVLLGSGKTYEQYF	TGTGCTAGTGTCCTTTTAGGTAGCGGGAAAACCTACGAGCAGTACTTC	few	TRBV12-5	TRBJ2-7	TRBD2
CASSTAGPSEDEQYF	TGTGCCAGCAGCACTGCGGGTCCATCAGAGGACGAGCAGTACTTC	NA	TRBV28	TRBJ2-7	NA
CASTFRGRGGYTF	TGTGCCAGCACCTTCAGGGGGCGCGGAGGCTACACCTTC	NA	TRBV12-3/TRBV12-4	TRBJ1-2	TRBD1
CASSLVGVFLEQFF	TGCGCCAGCAGCTTGGTGGGAGTGTTTCTTGAGCAGTTCTTC	NA	TRBV5-1	TRBJ2-1	NA
CASSPSSGIETQYF	TGTGCCAGCTCACCTTCTAGCGGGATTGAGACCCAGTACTTC	NA	TRBV18	TRBJ2-5	TRBD2